This TCR beta chain was sequenced for a study of blood T cell repertoires in COVID-19. Overall study context: COVID-19 samples from acute and convalescent phases originated in the United States, Italy and Spain. The analysed material was cDNA or gDNA that came from T cells, B-cell-depleted T cells, or PBMCs.

The germline V gene has CDR1 SGDLS and CDR2 YYNGEE. This CDR3 is 17 amino acids long. The J segment lost 1 base and the V segment lost 3 bases, leaving 5 bases of the junction unmatched. Study processing details: Estimated nucleated cell counts came from reference gene primer amplification. Sequencing was performed with immunoSEQ multiplex PCR; in TCRdb, only in-frame clones are kept and a portion is missing. The V and J calls and the clone size are those of that table, but D and trimming were determined from the DNA. The table has 95,000 to 110,000 clones, around nine tenths seen once. Sequencing was carried out using peripheral blood. The clonotype originates from a man aged 45-60 years in a cohort sampled during active COVID-19. The chain links TRBV9 to TRBJ2-3; 13 bases match TRBD2. This CDR3 is CASSAQLAGGGTDTQYF. The CDR3 DNA sequence: TGTGCCAGCAGCGCCCAACTAGCGGGGGGGGGCACAGATACGCAGTATTTT. Using reference TRBV9 and TRBJ2-3 for the parts outside the CDR3, the full variable domain is DSGVTQTPKHLITATGQRVTLRCSPRSGDLSVYWYQQSLDQGLQFLIQYYNGEERAKGNILERFSAQQFPDLHSELNLSSLELGDSALYFCASSAQLAGGGTDTQYFGPGTRLTVL.